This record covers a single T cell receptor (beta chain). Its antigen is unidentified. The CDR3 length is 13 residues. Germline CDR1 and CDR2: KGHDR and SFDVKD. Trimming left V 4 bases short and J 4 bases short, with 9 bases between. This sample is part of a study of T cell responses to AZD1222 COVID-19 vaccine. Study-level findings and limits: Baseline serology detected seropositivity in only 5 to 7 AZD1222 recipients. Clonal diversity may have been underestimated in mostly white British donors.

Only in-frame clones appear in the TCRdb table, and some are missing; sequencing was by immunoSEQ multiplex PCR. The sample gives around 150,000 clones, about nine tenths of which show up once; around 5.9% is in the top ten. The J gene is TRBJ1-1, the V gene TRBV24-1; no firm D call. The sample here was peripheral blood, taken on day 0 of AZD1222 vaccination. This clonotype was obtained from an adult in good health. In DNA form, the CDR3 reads TGTGCCACCAGTGACAGGTGGGGCACTGAAGCTTTCTTT. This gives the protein CATSDRWGTEAFF.